This T cell receptor beta chain derives from a study of blood T cell repertoires in COVID-19. This clone was recorded only once. J lost 5 bases, V lost 2 bases, and 6 bases had no gene match. The CDR3 loop spans 15 amino acids. Germline CDR1 MNHEY, CDR2 SMNVEV (reference sequence). Assay: immunoSEQ multiplex PCR; the TCRdb copy retains only in-frame clones and omits some. The top ten clones hold 2.5% to 3.5% of a sample with around 300,000 clones, 90% of them seen once. The sequenced material came from peripheral blood. This receptor was identified in a woman aged 30 to 39 with COVID-19, enrolled during active disease. The rearrangement uses TRBV27 and TRBJ1-5; 7 bases map to TRBD1. The CDR3 DNA is TGTGCCAGCAGTTTACGTCAGGGGGGCCATCAGCCCCAGCATTTT. This encodes CASSLRQGGHQPQHF.